This T cell receptor beta chain was observed in a study of T cells in Graves' hyperthyroidism and ophthalmopathy. About this clonotype itself: Compared with germline, one end of the junction differs, possibly owing to a read error.

From RNA transcripts, TCR beta CDR3 regions were amplified. The TCR CDR3 first-round RT-PCR relied on the HTBI primer set. TCRdb analysed the multiplex PCR reads with MiXCR anew, one entry per CDR3 protein. The sample comprises fewer than 450,000 distinct CDR3 sequences, about 17% of which are singletons, and roughly a third rests with the top ten. The sequencing sample was made of blood. The TCR originated in a woman under 40 with Graves' hyperthyroidism that later progressed to Graves' ophthalmopathy.

DNA for the CDR3: TGTGCCACCAGCAGAGTAGGGGGCGAAGAGACCCAGTGCTTC. Amino acids: CATSRVGGEETQCF. This sequence joins TRBV15 and TRBJ2-5; 7 bases align to TRBD1. CDR3 length equals 14 residues. Germline loops: CDR1 LNHNV, CDR2 YYDKDF (reference sequence).